A single sample gave rise to the 29 T cell receptor beta chains below, sequenced in a study of T cell responses to AZD1222 COVID-19 vaccine. The data were produced by immunoSEQ multiplex PCR, yet TCRdb's version contains in-frame clones alone and is incomplete. This sample has just over 150,000 clones, with 90% found just once. This sample comprised peripheral blood, obtained on day 0 of AZD1222 vaccination. The receptors here all came from an adult in good health.

Concerning this clone: At one end the junction does not follow the germline gene, possibly because of a read error. The CDR3 region has the DNA TGTACCAGTAGCCACTTAGAGTTGGGCCAGCCCCAGCATTTT. This encodes CTSSHLELGQPQHF. This rearrangement joins TRBV19 to TRBJ1-5; D uncertain. The germline V gene has CDR1 LNHDA and CDR2 SQIVND (reference sequence). This CDR3 has 14 residues.

The chain couples TRBV5-1 to TRBJ1-5; TRBD1 is a possible D gene (5 bases). Germline V gene sequence: CDR1 SGHRS, CDR2 YFSETQ. Trimming took 2 bases from V and 0 from J, leaving 9 bases between them. CDR3 length: 15 amino acids. CDR3 coding DNA: TGCGCCAGCAGCTTAAGAGGGGATAGCAATCAGCCCCAGCATTTT. This gives the protein CASSLRGDSNQPQHF.

The gene calls are TRBV6-2 or TRBV6-3 and TRBJ1-2; the D is unclear. CDR1 and CDR2 (germline): MNHEY, SVGEGT. V was cut by 5 bases and J by 6 bases, with 7 bases left in between. The CDR3 has 11 residues. CDR3 DNA: TGTGCCAGCAGTAACTTTCATGGCTACACCTTC. Translated: CASSNFHGYTF.

The chain links TRBV7-3 to TRBJ2-2; D gene unclear. This CDR3 is built from 14 residues. Trimming took 2 bases from V and 8 from J, leaving 12 bases between them. Germline V gene lookup returns CDR1 SGHTA and CDR2 FQGTGA. The CDR3 protein is CASSLGVGTGELFF. DNA for the CDR3: TGTGCCAGCAGCTTAGGGGTTGGAACTGGGGAGCTGTTTTTT. Full variable domain (missing parts from reference TRBV7-3 and TRBJ2-2): GAGVSQTPSNKVTEKGKYVELRCDPISGHTALYWYRQSLGQGPEFLIYFQGTGAADDSGLPNDRFFAVRPEGSVSTLKIQRTERGDSAVYLCASSLGVGTGELFFGEGSRLTVL.

The chain recombines TRBV25-1 with TRBJ1-6; possible D gene TRBD1, 5 bases. The germline V gene has CDR1 MGHDK and CDR2 SYGVNS. Trimming removed 8 bases from V and 5 bases from J, with 13 bases in between. CDR3 length: 14 amino acids. CDR3 nucleotides: TGTGCCAGCCAAGAGAAGGGGCATAATTCACCCCTCCACTTT. Protein product: CASQEKGHNSPLHF.

The chain is built from TRBV20-1 and TRBJ1-2; 8 positions agree with TRBD1. CDR3 length equals 11 residues. The germline CDR1 and CDR2 sequences are DFQATT and SNEGSKA (reference sequence). After removal of 2 bases from V and 7 bases from J, the junction contained 0 bases not matched to a gene. This chain's CDR3 is CSARQGAGYTF. DNA of the CDR3: TGCAGTGCTAGACAGGGGGCTGGCTACACCTTC.

The count of this clone is one. V and J are TRBV7-2 and TRBJ1-3; D gene ambiguous. Germline CDR1 SGHTA, CDR2 FQGNSA. The CDR3 runs to 14 residues. Between the trimmed V and J ends, which lost 5 bases and 0 bases, there was a span of 8 bases. The CDR3 sequence: CASSPKSSGNTIYF. The DNA for the CDR3 is TGTGCCAGCAGCCCCAAGAGCTCTGGAAACACCATATATTTT.

This clone was counted only a few times. This chain connects TRBV12-3 or TRBV12-4 to TRBJ2-7; D is uncertain. There are 10 residues in the CDR3. Between the trimmed V and J ends, which lost 8 bases and 3 bases, there was a span of 5 bases. CDR3 loop: CASGGYEQYF. The CDR3 DNA reads as TGTGCCAGCGGTGGCTACGAGCAGTACTTC.

This clone was found a few times. The J gene is TRBJ1-1, the V gene TRBV18; no firm D call. CDR3 length: 15 amino acids. Trimming shortened V by 2 bases and J by 1 base, and 11 bases separated the two germline ends. Germline-derived CDR1 and CDR2 are KGHSH and LQKENI. CDR3 coding DNA: TGTGCCAGCTCACCAACCCTGGGGAAGAACACTGAAGCTTTCTTT. This translates into CASSPTLGKNTEAFF.

This clone was seen more than once but under ten times. V gene TRBV27 combines with J gene TRBJ2-7; a weak D match, TRBD2 (5 bases). Germline CDR1 reads MNHEY; CDR2 reads SMNVEV (reference sequence). This CDR3 is built from 13 residues. Trimming left V 3 bases short and J 5 bases short, with 11 bases between. This CDR3 reads CASSFTPGNEQYF. In DNA form, the CDR3 reads TGTGCCAGCAGTTTTACCCCGGGAAACGAGCAGTACTTC.

The rearrangement joins TRBV28 to TRBJ2-2, with TRBD2 matching over 8 bases. The V and J ends lost 6 bases and 6 bases, in that order; junction bases with no gene match: 12. Looked up from germline, CDR1 is MDHEN and CDR2 is SYDVKM. The length of the CDR3 is 16 residues. The CDR3, as DNA: TGTGCCAGCAGGACGCGGGCGGGAGGTGCCGCCGGGGAGCTGTTTTTT. It translates to CASRTRAGGAAGELFF.

The rearrangement links TRBV27 to TRBJ2-7; no reliable D call. This CDR3 is built from 13 residues. V was shortened by 3 bases and J by 1 base, with 7 bases between the two germline ends. Germline V gene lookup returns CDR1 MNHEY and CDR2 SMNVEV (reference sequence). The CDR3: CASSFGVSYEQYF. The CDR3 bases are TGTGCCAGCAGTTTCGGCGTTTCCTACGAGCAGTACTTC.

This clone showed up just a few times. The gene calls are TRBV2 and TRBJ1-2; 10 bases align to TRBD1. The CDR3 covers 16 residues. Germline V CDR1 and CDR2: SNHLY, FYNNEI. J was trimmed by 7 bases and V by 3 bases; bases with no gene match: 11. CDR3 region: CASSDWIRDRGRGYTF. CDR3 coding DNA: TGTGCCAGCAGTGATTGGATCCGGGACAGGGGACGTGGCTACACCTTC.

This clone was detected only once. This rearrangement joins TRBV20-1 to TRBJ2-7, with D maybe TRBD1 (7 bases). CDR3 length: 12 amino acids. Germline CDR1 reads DFQATT; CDR2 reads SNEGSKA (reference sequence). Trimming stripped 3 bases from V and 7 bases from J, with 13 bases between. The CDR3 sequence is CSASSGGKEQYF. As DNA, the CDR3 is TGCAGTGCTAGTTCAGGGGGGAAGGAGCAGTACTTC.

The count of this clone is one. The V and J genes are TRBV3-1 (or the pseudogene TRBV3-2) and TRBJ2-5; 8 positions agree with TRBD1. Looked up from germline, CDR1 is LGHDT and CDR2 is YNNKEL (reference sequence). The CDR3 has 13 amino acids. With V trimmed by 5 bases and J by 13 bases, 12 bases remained unmatched. The CDR3 region is CASSSVPGQELYF. The CDR3 coding sequence is TGTGCCAGCAGCTCTGTGCCGGGACAGGAACTGTACTTC.

This clone showed up just once. The rearrangement links TRBV5-4 to TRBJ2-5; the match to TRBD2 covers 9 bases. Germline lookup yields CDR1 SGHNT and CDR2 YYREEE (reference sequence). V trimming: 4 bases; J trimming: 2 bases; junction bases outside the gene matches: 12. This CDR3 spans 17 amino acids. CDR3 protein: CASSPQGLARGQETQYF. The CDR3 region has the DNA TGTGCCAGCAGCCCCCAGGGACTAGCAAGGGGACAAGAGACCCAGTACTTC.

The chain uses TRBV19 and TRBJ2-7, with D perhaps given as TRBD1 or TRBD2 (5 bases each). CDR1 LNHDA and CDR2 SQIVND come from the germline V gene (reference sequence). The V gene lost 4 bases and the J gene lost 5 bases, with 18 bases spanning the gap. CDR3 size: 15 residues. The CDR3 DNA follows: TGTGCCAGTAGTACAACCGGGACGGCAAAGGACGAGCAGTACTTC. Protein product: CASSTTGTAKDEQYF.

This clone was counted once. V gene TRBV9 combines with J gene TRBJ2-5, with 8 bases identical to TRBD1. The junction had 3 bases not matched to a gene; V was cut back by 4 bases and J by 1 base. Germline V gene sequence: CDR1 SGDLS, CDR2 YYNGEE. The CDR3 extends over 14 amino acids. CDR3 sequence reads: CASSSGQGQETQYF. DNA for the CDR3: TGTGCCAGCAGCTCCGGACAGGGCCAAGAGACCCAGTACTTC. The variable domain in full, completed from reference TRBV9 and TRBJ2-5, reads DSGVTQTPKHLITATGQRVTLRCSPRSGDLSVYWYQQSLDQGLQFLIQYYNGEERAKGNILERFSAQQFPDLHSELNLSSLELGDSALYFCASSSGQGQETQYFGPGTRLLVL.

The chain employs TRBV5-1 and TRBJ2-3; 10 bases line up with TRBD2. This CDR3 comprises 15 residues. Germline trimming cut 3 bases from V and 3 bases from J; bases unmatched to any gene: 4. CDR1 SGHRS and CDR2 YFSETQ come from the germline V gene. This CDR3 is CASSWLAGDTDTQYF. The CDR3 region has the DNA TGCGCCAGCAGCTGGCTAGCGGGAGATACAGATACGCAGTATTTT.

V and J are TRBV6-1 and TRBJ1-5, with no clear D. Germline V gene lookup returns CDR1 MNHNS and CDR2 SASEGT. This CDR3 has 16 amino acids. The V end was cut by 0 bases, the J end by 5 bases, with 14 bases between. The DNA of the CDR3 is TGTGCCAGCAGTGAAGCGGCGGGAGGAACGGATCAGCCCCAGCATTTT. Protein: CASSEAAGGTDQPQHF.

This clone came up a few times. J is TRBJ2-7 and V is TRBV10-3; 8 bases align to TRBD2. This CDR3 spans 15 amino acids. Looked up from germline, CDR1 is ENHRY and CDR2 is SYGVKD. The V segment lost 0 bases and the J segment 6 bases; nucleotides outside the gene matches: 7. The CDR3 DNA reads TGTGCCATCAGTGAGTCGGAAATACGGGGGGGCGAGCAGTACTTC. This codes for CAISESEIRGGEQYF.

This rearrangement joins TRBV5-4 to TRBJ2-7; D unclear. Germline V gene lookup returns CDR1 SGHNT and CDR2 YYREEE (reference sequence). V was clipped by 0 bases and J by 7 bases, with 14 bases between them. The CDR3 loop spans 14 amino acids. CDR3: CASSLGGPSQEQYF. The CDR3 region has the DNA TGTGCCAGCAGCTTGGGTGGGCCCTCTCAGGAGCAGTACTTC.

The chain has TRBV4-3 and TRBJ1-3; D unclear. CDR3 length: 16 residues. Per the germline V gene, CDR1 is LGHNA and CDR2 is YSLEER. The V end lost 0 bases, the J end lost 0 bases, and 9 bases lay between the germline ends. The DNA for the CDR3 is TGCGCCAGCAGCCAAGAGTGGGGTTTCTCTGGAAACACCATATATTTT. Its protein product is CASSQEWGFSGNTIYF.

This CDR3 is CASSSSLREQYF. The CDR3 bases are TGTGCCAGCAGTTCATCCCTGAGGGAGCAGTACTTC. The chain is built from TRBV12-3 or TRBV12-4 and TRBJ2-7; no clear D. V was cut by 4 bases and J by 7 bases, with 11 bases left in between. The CDR3 extends over 12 amino acids.

The chain employs TRBV2 and TRBJ1-2; D gene unclear. The germline V gene has CDR1 SNHLY and CDR2 FYNNEI. V lost 3 bases, J lost 4 bases, and 12 bases lay in between. There are 14 residues in the CDR3. CDR3 DNA: TGTGCCAGCAGTGATAGATCTCAGAGCTATGGCTACACCTTC. It encodes CASSDRSQSYGYTF.

This rearrangement joins TRBV15 to TRBJ1-1; D unresolved. The germline CDR1 and CDR2 sequences are LNHNV and YYDKDF (reference sequence). This CDR3 comprises 12 residues. The V gene lost 0 bases and the J gene lost 5 bases, with 4 bases spanning the gap. The CDR3 bases are TGTGCCACCAGCAGAGATGATACTGAAGCTTTCTTT. Its translation is CATSRDDTEAFF.

V gene TRBV4-2 combines with J gene TRBJ1-2; 7 bases fit TRBD1. CDR3 length: 15 amino acids. Looked up from germline, CDR1 is LGHNA and CDR2 is YNFKEQ. V was clipped by 0 bases and J by 2 bases; unmatched bases: 3. The CDR3 region has the DNA TGTGCCAGCAGCCAAGAGGACAGGTTGAACTATGGCTACACCTTC. It is translated as CASSQEDRLNYGYTF.

J is TRBJ1-3 and V is TRBV4-1; no reliable D call. Germline CDR1 is MGHRA and CDR2 is YSYEKL. Trimming stripped 1 base from V and 0 bases from J, with 7 bases between. This CDR3 has 15 amino acids. In nucleotides, the CDR3 is TGCGCCAGCAGCCAAGCGGAGAGCTCTGGAAACACCATATATTTT. This codes for CASSQAESSGNTIYF.

CDR3 nucleotides: TGTGCCAGCAGCTTGCTAGCGGGACCTGGACCCACAGATACGCAGTATTTT. It encodes CASSLLAGPGPTDTQYF. The gene calls are TRBV7-8 and TRBJ2-3, with 9 bases fitting TRBD2. The CDR3 sequence is 17 residues long. Germline lookup yields CDR1 SGHVS and CDR2 FQNEAQ. V was clipped by 3 bases and J by 2 bases; unmatched bases: 9.